A selection of T cell receptor beta chains follows, all from one sample in a study of blood T cell repertoires in COVID-19. TCRdb's table, derived via immunoSEQ multiplex PCR, lists solely in-frame clones and lacks some. The sample comprises 270,000 or so clones, more than 85% of which are singletons, and 4.6% rests with the top ten. The sample comprised peripheral blood. The origin of the receptors is a man in his forties with acute or convalescent COVID-19. Each CDR3 is given with its conserved first and last residue. Each record gives: V gene, D gene, J gene, clone size, CDR3 DNA, CDR3 protein. The D gene is left open where the match is weak. The size of a clone is reported for some rows only, either as once, few or many, or as a class for expanded clones.

V: TRBV2; D: NA; J: TRBJ1-1; size: NA; DNA: TGTGCCAGCAGGCTTCAGGTGAAGGTCACTGAAGCTTTCTTT; CDR3: CASRLQVKVTEAFF
V: TRBV11-1; D: NA; J: TRBJ1-3; size: NA; DNA: TGTGCCAGCAGCCGCCCGGGGGGTGCGGACACCATATATTTT; CDR3: CASSRPGGADTIYF
V: TRBV13; D: TRBD1; J: TRBJ1-1; size: NA; DNA: TGTGCCAGCAGCTTGGACAGGGGGGGGACTGAAGCTTTCTTT; CDR3: CASSLDRGGTEAFF
V: TRBV27; D: TRBD1; J: TRBJ1-5; size: few; DNA: TGTGCCAGCAGTCTTGACAGGGGTAGCAATCAGCCCCAGCATTTT; CDR3: CASSLDRGSNQPQHF
V: TRBV25-1; D: TRBD1; J: TRBJ1-1; size: NA; DNA: TGTGCCAGCAGTGTAGGGACAGGGCGATATCTTAACACTGAAGCTTTCTTT; CDR3: CASSVGTGRYLNTEAFF
V: TRBV18; D: NA; J: TRBJ1-1; size: once; DNA: TGTGCCAGCTCCCAAAATGTTCAGGGAGGCACTGAAGCTTTCTTT; CDR3: CASSQNVQGGTEAFF
V: TRBV5-5; D: TRBD1; J: TRBJ2-1; size: NA; DNA: TGTGCCAGCAGCTCCCGGGACAGGGGGTGGAATGAGCAGTTCTTC; CDR3: CASSSRDRGWNEQFF
V: TRBV29-1; D: NA; J: TRBJ2-7; size: NA; DNA: TGCAGCGTTGAAGATCGAGGCGAGGGCCCCTACGAGCAGTACTTC; CDR3: CSVEDRGEGPYEQYF
V: TRBV5-1; D: NA; J: TRBJ1-5; size: NA; DNA: TGCGCCAGCAGCTTGGCCGGGGGGGATCAGCCCCAGCATTTT; CDR3: CASSLAGGDQPQHF
V: TRBV30; D: NA; J: TRBJ2-6; size: NA; DNA: TGTGCCTGGAGTGTACTTCGGGTTACTGGGGCCAACGTCCTGACTTTC; CDR3: CAWSVLRVTGANVLTF
V: TRBV19; D: NA; J: TRBJ1-2; size: few; DNA: TGTGCCAGTACCACCACTTACAGGGCCGACGTCTATGGCTACACCTTC; CDR3: CASTTTYRADVYGYTF
V: TRBV5-4; D: NA; J: TRBJ1-5; size: NA; DNA: TGTGCCAGCAGCTTGAGTCCAGGCCAGCCCCAGCATTTT; CDR3: CASSLSPGQPQHF
V: TRBV9; D: TRBD2; J: TRBJ2-1; size: NA; DNA: TGTGCCAGCAGCGCACAGACTAGCGGAGATCTATGGGAGCAGTTCTTC; CDR3: CASSAQTSGDLWEQFF
V: TRBV29-1; D: NA; J: TRBJ1-1; size: NA; DNA: TGCAGCGTTATTTTCAGGGGCCGGGACACTGAAGCTTTCTTT; CDR3: CSVIFRGRDTEAFF
V: TRBV30; D: NA; J: TRBJ1-2; size: NA; DNA: TGTGCCTGGAGTCTGGGAGGGAACTATGGCTACACCTTC; CDR3: CAWSLGGNYGYTF
V: TRBV10-3; D: NA; J: TRBJ1-3; size: NA; DNA: TGTGCCATCAATGAGCCGGGTTTCGGCTCTGGAAACACCATATATTTT; CDR3: CAINEPGFGSGNTIYF
V: TRBV29-1; D: NA; J: TRBJ1-3; size: NA; DNA: TGCAGCGTCCCACCAGGGGACCACTCTGGAAACACCATATATTTT; CDR3: CSVPPGDHSGNTIYF
V: TRBV5-5; D: TRBD1; J: TRBJ1-3; size: NA; DNA: TGTGCCAGCAGCCGGACAGGGGCTGGAAACACCATATATTTT; CDR3: CASSRTGAGNTIYF
V: TRBV5-1; D: NA; J: TRBJ2-7; size: NA; DNA: TGCGCCAGCAGCTTGGGGCCGGCAGGGAACTACGAGCAGTACTTC; CDR3: CASSLGPAGNYEQYF
V: TRBV2; D: NA; J: TRBJ1-2; size: NA; DNA: TGTGCCAGCAGGGGTAGGGGTGTTGACTATGGCTACACCTTC; CDR3: CASRGRGVDYGYTF
V: TRBV12-5; D: NA; J: TRBJ1-2; size: few; DNA: TGTGCTAGTGGTTTGGGACATGCTAACTATGGCTACACCTTC; CDR3: CASGLGHANYGYTF
V: TRBV6-5; D: NA; J: TRBJ1-6; size: NA; DNA: TGTGCCAGCAGTTACCGGCCTGGTGTGGGAGGGTCACCCCTCCACTTT; CDR3: CASSYRPGVGGSPLHF
V: TRBV6-5; D: NA; J: TRBJ1-5; size: NA; DNA: TGTGCCAGCAGTTCTCGGGGGAGCAATCAGCCCCAGCATTTT; CDR3: CASSSRGSNQPQHF
V: TRBV28; D: NA; J: TRBJ1-2; size: once; DNA: TGTGCCAGCAGTGTAATGGGGGCGGACTATGGCTACACCTTC; CDR3: CASSVMGADYGYTF
V: TRBV5-1; D: NA; J: TRBJ1-1; size: NA; DNA: TGCGCCAGCAGCTCTTACCGCGGGGGAGGGGCTGAAGCTTTCTTT; CDR3: CASSSYRGGGAEAFF
V: TRBV5-6; D: TRBD1; J: TRBJ1-2; size: once; DNA: TGTGCCAGCAGCTTGGGGACAGGGATCTCTAACTATGGCTACACCTTC; CDR3: CASSLGTGISNYGYTF
V: TRBV29-1; D: NA; J: TRBJ1-1; size: few; DNA: TGCAGCGTCCTCGGACAGTTTGAGAACACTGAAGCTTTCTTT; CDR3: CSVLGQFENTEAFF